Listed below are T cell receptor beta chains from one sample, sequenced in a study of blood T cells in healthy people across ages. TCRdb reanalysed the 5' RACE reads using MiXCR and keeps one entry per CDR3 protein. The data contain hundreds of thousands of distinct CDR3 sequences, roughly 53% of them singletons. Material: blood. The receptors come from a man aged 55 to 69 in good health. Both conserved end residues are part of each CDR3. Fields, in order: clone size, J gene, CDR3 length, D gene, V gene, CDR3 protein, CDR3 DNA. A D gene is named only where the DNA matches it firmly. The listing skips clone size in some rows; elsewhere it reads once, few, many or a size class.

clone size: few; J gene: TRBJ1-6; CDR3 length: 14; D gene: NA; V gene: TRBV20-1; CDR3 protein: CSARGGVGNSPLHF; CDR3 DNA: TGCAGTGCTAGAGGAGGGGTCGGTAATTCACCCCTCCACTTT
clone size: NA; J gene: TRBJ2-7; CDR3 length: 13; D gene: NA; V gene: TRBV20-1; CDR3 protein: CSAGPPGVYEQYF; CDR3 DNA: TGCAGTGCTGGGCCACCCGGGGTCTACGAGCAGTACTTC
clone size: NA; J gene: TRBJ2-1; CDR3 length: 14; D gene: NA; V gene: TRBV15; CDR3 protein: CATKGFGSYNEQFF; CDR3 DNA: TGTGCCACCAAAGGGTTTGGCTCCTACAATGAGCAGTTCTTC
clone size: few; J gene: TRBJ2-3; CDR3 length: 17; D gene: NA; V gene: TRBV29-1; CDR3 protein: CSVAGSWLGTEPDTQYF; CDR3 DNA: TGCAGCGTTGCCGGAAGTTGGTTGGGGACGGAGCCAGATACGCAGTATTTT
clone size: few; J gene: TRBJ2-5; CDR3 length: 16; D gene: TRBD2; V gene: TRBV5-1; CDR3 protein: CASSLNKGLAGETQYF; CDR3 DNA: TGCGCCAGCAGCCTTAACAAAGGACTAGCGGGCGAGACCCAGTACTTC
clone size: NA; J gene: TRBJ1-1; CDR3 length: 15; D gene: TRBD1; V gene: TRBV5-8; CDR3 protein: CASSRGQVMNTEAFF; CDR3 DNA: TGTGCCAGCAGCCGGGGACAGGTCATGAACACTGAAGCTTTCTTT
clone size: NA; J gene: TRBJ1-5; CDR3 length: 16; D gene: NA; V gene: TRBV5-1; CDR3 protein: CASSPRPEYSNQPQHF; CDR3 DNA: TGCGCCAGCAGCCCCCGCCCGGAGTATAGCAATCAGCCCCAGCATTTT
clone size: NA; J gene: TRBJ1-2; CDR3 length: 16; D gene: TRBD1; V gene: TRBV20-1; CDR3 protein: CSARDGAGGGGYGYTF; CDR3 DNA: TGCAGTGCTAGAGATGGGGCAGGGGGCGGTGGCTATGGCTACACCTTC
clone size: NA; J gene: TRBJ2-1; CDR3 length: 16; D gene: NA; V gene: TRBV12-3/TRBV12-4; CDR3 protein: CASSFVQISSYNEQFF; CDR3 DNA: TGTGCCAGCAGTTTCGTACAGATCAGCTCCTACAATGAGCAGTTCTTC
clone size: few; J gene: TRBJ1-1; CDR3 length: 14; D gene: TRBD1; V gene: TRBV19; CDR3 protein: CASSLTGGGTEAFF; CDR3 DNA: TGTGCCAGTAGTTTGACAGGGGGCGGCACTGAAGCTTTCTTT
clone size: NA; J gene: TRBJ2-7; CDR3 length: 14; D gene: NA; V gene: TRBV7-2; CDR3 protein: CASSSLGGDYEQYF; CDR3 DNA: TGTGCCAGCAGCTCGCTAGGGGGTGATTACGAGCAGTACTTC
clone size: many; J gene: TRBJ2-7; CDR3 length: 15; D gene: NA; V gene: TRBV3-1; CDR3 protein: CASSQDVGISREQYF; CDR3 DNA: TGTGCCAGCAGCCAAGATGTCGGAATTAGTCGCGAGCAGTACTTC
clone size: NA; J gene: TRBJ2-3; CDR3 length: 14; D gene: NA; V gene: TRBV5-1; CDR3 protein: CASSLQGGVDTQYF; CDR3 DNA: TGCGCCAGCAGCTTGCAAGGAGGGGTGGATACGCAGTATTTT
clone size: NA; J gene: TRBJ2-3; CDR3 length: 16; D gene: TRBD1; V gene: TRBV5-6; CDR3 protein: CASSGRTGSPTDTQYF; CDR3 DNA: TGTGCCAGCAGCGGCCGGACAGGGAGCCCCACAGATACGCAGTATTTT
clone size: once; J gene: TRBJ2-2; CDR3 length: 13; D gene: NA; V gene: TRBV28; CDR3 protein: CASSPGVTGELFF; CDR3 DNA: TGTGCCAGCAGTCCAGGGGTCACCGGGGAGCTGTTTTTT
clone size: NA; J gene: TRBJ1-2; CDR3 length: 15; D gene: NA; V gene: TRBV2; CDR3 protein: CASSEIGILRYGYTF; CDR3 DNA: TGTGCCAGCAGTGAAATCGGGATCCTTCGTTATGGCTACACCTTC
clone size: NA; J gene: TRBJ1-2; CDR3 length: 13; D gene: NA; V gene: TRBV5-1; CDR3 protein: CASSLGQKYGYTF; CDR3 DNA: TGCGCCAGCAGCCTAGGACAGAAATATGGCTACACCTTC
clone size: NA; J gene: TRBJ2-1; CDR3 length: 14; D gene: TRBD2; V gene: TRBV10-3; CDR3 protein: CAISDGLAGDEQFF; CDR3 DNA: TGTGCCATCAGTGATGGTCTAGCGGGGGACGAGCAGTTCTTC
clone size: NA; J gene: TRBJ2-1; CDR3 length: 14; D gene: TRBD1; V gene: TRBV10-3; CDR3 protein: CAISLGQGTNEQFF; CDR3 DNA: TGTGCCATCAGCCTCGGACAGGGGACTAATGAGCAGTTCTTC
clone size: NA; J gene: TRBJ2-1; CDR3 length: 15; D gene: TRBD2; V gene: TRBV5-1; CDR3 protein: CASIQGLAGSGEQFF; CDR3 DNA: TGCGCCAGCATCCAGGGACTAGCAGGGTCGGGTGAGCAGTTCTTC
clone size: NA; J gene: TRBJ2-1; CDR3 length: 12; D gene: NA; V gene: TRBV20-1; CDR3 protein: CSARDGAREQFF; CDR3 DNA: TGCAGTGCTAGAGATGGGGCGAGGGAGCAGTTCTTC
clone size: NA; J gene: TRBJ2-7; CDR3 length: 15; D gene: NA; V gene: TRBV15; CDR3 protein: CATSRGHTGYNEQYF; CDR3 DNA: TGTGCCACCAGCAGAGGACACACTGGGTACAATGAGCAGTACTTC
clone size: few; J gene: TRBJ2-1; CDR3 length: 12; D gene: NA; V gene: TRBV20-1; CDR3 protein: CSTRLGSSEQFF; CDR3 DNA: TGCAGCACGAGACTAGGTTCGAGTGAGCAGTTCTTC
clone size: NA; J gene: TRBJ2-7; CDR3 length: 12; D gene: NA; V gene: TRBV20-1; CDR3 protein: CSATDQGYEQYF; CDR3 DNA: TGCAGTGCTACAGATCAGGGTTACGAGCAGTACTTC
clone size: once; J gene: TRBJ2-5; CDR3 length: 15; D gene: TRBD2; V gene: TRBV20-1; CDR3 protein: CSARPPFGGAETQYF; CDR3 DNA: TGCAGTGCTAGACCCCCCTTCGGGGGGGCAGAGACCCAGTACTTC
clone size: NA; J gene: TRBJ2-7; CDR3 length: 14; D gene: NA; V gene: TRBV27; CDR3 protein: CASPPRGGRCTQYF; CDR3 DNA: TGTGCCAGCCCCCCCAGGGGGGGGCGTTGTACTCAGTACTTC
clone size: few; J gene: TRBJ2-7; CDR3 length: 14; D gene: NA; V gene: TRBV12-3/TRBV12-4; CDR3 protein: CASSLGRGAYEQYF; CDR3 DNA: TGTGCCAGCAGTTTAGGCAGGGGGGCCTACGAGCAGTACTTC
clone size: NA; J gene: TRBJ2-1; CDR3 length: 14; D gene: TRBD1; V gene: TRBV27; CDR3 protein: CASRGQDSYNEQFF; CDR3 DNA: TGTGCCAGCAGAGGACAGGACTCCTACAATGAGCAGTTCTTC
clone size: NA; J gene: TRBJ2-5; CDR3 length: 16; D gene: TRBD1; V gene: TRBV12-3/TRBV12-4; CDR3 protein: CASSLAVARGLETQYF; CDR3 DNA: TGTGCCAGCAGTTTAGCGGTAGCGAGGGGGCTGGAGACCCAGTACTTC
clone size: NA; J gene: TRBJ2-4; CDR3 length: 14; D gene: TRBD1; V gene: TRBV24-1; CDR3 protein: CATSDPDRPGIQYF; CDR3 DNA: TGTGCCACCAGTGATCCGGACAGGCCGGGCATTCAGTACTTC
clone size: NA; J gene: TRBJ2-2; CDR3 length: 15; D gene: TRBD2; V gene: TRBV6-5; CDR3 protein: CASSPNSGGTGELFF; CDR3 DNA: TGTGCCAGCAGCCCCAATAGCGGGGGCACCGGGGAGCTGTTTTTT
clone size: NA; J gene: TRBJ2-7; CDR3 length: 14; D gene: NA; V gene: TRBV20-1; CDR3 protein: CSAREVRRSYEQYF; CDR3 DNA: TGCAGTGCTAGAGAGGTGCGCCGCTCCTACGAGCAGTACTTC
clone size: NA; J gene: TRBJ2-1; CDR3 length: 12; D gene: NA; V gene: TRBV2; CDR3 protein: CASSDDGNEQFF; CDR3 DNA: TGTGCCAGCAGTGACGATGGGAATGAGCAGTTCTTC
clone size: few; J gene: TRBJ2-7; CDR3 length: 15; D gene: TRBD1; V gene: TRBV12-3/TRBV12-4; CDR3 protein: CASSPTGTGSYEQYF; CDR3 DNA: TGTGCCAGCAGTCCTACCGGGACAGGGTCCTACGAGCAGTACTTC
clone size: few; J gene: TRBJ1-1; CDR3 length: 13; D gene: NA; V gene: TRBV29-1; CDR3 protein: CSVAEGLNTEAFF; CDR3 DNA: TGCAGCGTTGCCGAGGGACTGAACACTGAAGCTTTCTTT
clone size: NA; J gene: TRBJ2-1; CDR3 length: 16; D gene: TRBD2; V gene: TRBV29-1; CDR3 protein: CSVAGTSGTSGNEQFF; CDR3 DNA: TGCAGCGTGGCGGGGACTAGCGGGACCTCTGGGAATGAGCAGTTCTTC
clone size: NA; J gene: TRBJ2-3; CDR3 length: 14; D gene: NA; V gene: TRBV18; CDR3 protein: CASSPVALTDTQYF; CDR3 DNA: TGTGCCAGCTCACCAGTTGCCCTCACAGATACGCAGTATTTT
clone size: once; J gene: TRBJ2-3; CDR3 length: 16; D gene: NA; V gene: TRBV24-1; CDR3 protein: CATSEYGSPSTDTQYF; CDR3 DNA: TGTGCCACCAGTGAATATGGCAGCCCTAGCACAGATACGCAGTATTTT